This entry lists 20 T cell receptor beta chains sequenced from one sample in a study of cytomegalovirus exposure and HLA in healthy donors. PCR primers comprised 60 Vbeta and 13 Jbeta primers. Produced via immunoSEQ multiplex PCR; TCRdb's table is partial and in-frame only. The sample yields about 84,000 clones, around 80% seen once. The sample taken for sequencing was PBMCs. These receptors originate from a male donor in good health and CMV-seropositive.

V and J are TRBV5-4 and TRBJ1-2; 8 positions match TRBD1. V was pared by 1 base and J by 7 bases, with 6 bases of the junction left unmatched. The germline V gene has CDR1 SGHNT and CDR2 YYREEE (reference sequence). There are 14 residues in the CDR3. The CDR3 nucleotides are TGTGCCAGCAGCTTGCTGGACAGGGCCCTTGGCTACACCTTC. It translates to CASSLLDRALGYTF.

The rearrangement joins TRBV4-3 to TRBJ2-1, with 12 bases identical to TRBD2. In germline, CDR1 is LGHNA, CDR2 YSLEER. CDR3 length: 17 amino acids. Trimming cost V 4 bases and J 6 bases; bases outside gene matches: 10. CDR3 sequence reads: CASSRLLAGGGGNEQFF. The DNA for the CDR3 is TGCGCCAGCAGCCGGCTCCTAGCGGGAGGGGGAGGCAATGAGCAGTTCTTC.

This clone was picked up one time. The chain links TRBV23-1 to TRBJ2-4, with TRBD2 matching over 14 bases. TRBV23-1 is labeled an ORF, and its function is uncertain. Trimming took 2 bases from V and 8 from J; bases not matched to a gene: 8. This CDR3 region has 17 residues. DNA of the CDR3: TGCGCCAGCAGTCAAGGGACTAGCGGGAGTTTTTCAGACATTCAGTACTTC. Translating gives CASSQGTSGSFSDIQYF.

The chain joins TRBV2 to TRBJ2-1; TRBD2 agrees at 11 bases. CDR1 and CDR2 (germline): SNHLY, FYNNEI. This CDR3 spans 16 amino acids. J lost 4 bases, V lost 2 bases, and 4 bases had no gene match. CDR3 region: CASSETSGSFYNEQFF. As DNA, the CDR3 is TGTGCCAGCAGTGAAACTAGCGGGAGCTTTTACAATGAGCAGTTCTTC.

The genes are TRBV7-9 and TRBJ2-7; 8 bases agree with TRBD2. The trim removed 1 base at V and 1 base at J, leaving 6 bases unmatched. This CDR3 has 16 residues. Germline CDR1 reads SEHNR; CDR2 reads FQNEAQ (reference sequence). The CDR3 spells CASSLVSTGGSYEQYF. DNA for the CDR3: TGTGCCAGCAGCTTAGTTTCGACGGGGGGGTCCTACGAGCAGTACTTC.

The J gene is TRBJ2-1, the V gene TRBV7-8; D remains unclear. Deletions cut 6 bases from V and 0 bases from J, with 12 bases between. The CDR3 is 15 residues long. CDR1 and CDR2 from the germline V gene are SGHVS and FQNEAQ. CDR3: CASSPGDHSYNEQFF. The CDR3 DNA reads TGTGCCAGCAGTCCTGGAGACCACTCCTACAATGAGCAGTTCTTC. The variable domain in full, with the rest retrieved from reference TRBV7-8 and TRBJ2-1, is GAGVSQSPRYKVAKRGQDVALRCDPISGHVSLFWYQQALGQGPEFLTYFQNEAQLDKSGLPSDRFFAERPEGSVSTLKIQRTQQEDSAVYLCASSPGDHSYNEQFFGPGTRLTVL.

The CDR3 bases are TGTGCCAGCAGCGCAGGACTAGAAGAGACCCAGTACTTC. It codes for CASSAGLEETQYF. The rearrangement uses TRBV5-4 and TRBJ2-5; 7 bases match TRBD2. From germline, CDR1 is SGHNT and CDR2 YYREEE (reference sequence). This CDR3 is 13 amino acids long. J lost 3 bases, V lost 4 bases, and 3 bases had no gene match.

J is TRBJ2-5 and V is TRBV18, with 12 bases lining up with TRBD2. The CDR3 sequence is 16 residues long. The V segment lost 3 bases and the J segment 4 bases; nucleotides outside the gene matches: 6. Germline CDR1 reads KGHSH; CDR2 reads LQKENI. The CDR3 loop reads CASSPWTSGNVETQYF. The DNA of the CDR3 is TGTGCCAGCTCACCTTGGACTAGCGGGAATGTAGAGACCCAGTACTTC.

The chain has TRBV7-2 and TRBJ2-2, with D possibly being TRBD2 (5 bases). Germline CDR1 SGHTA, CDR2 FQGNSA. V was cut by 2 bases and J by 3 bases, with 13 bases left in between. The CDR3 loop spans 16 amino acids. The CDR3 coding sequence is TGTGCCAGCAGCTTATGGTCTAGCCCTTACACCGGGGAGCTGTTTTTT. Its translation: CASSLWSSPYTGELFF.

The chain uses TRBV2 and TRBJ2-3; TRBD2 aligns across 8 bases. The CDR3 runs to 16 residues. Germline V gene lookup returns CDR1 SNHLY and CDR2 FYNNEI. After removal of 4 bases from V and 2 bases from J, the junction contained 8 bases not matched to a gene. This chain's CDR3 is CASSALGAGVTDTQYF. The CDR3, as DNA: TGTGCCAGCAGTGCGTTGGGAGCGGGAGTCACAGATACGCAGTATTTT.

V gene TRBV10-2 combines with J gene TRBJ1-2, with no clear D. The CDR3 spans 14 residues. V lost 2 bases and J lost 4, with 11 bases in between. Germline V CDR1 and CDR2: WSHSY, SAAADI. The CDR3 spells CASSETNTGYGYTF. The CDR3 DNA sequence: TGCGCCAGCAGTGAGACAAACACGGGCTATGGCTACACCTTC.

J is TRBJ2-2 and V is TRBV29-1, with D possibly being TRBD1 (5 bases). The CDR3 length is 16 residues. Germline CDR1 is SQVTM and CDR2 is ANQGSEA. V was trimmed by 4 bases and J by 2 bases, leaving 17 bases between them. CDR3 sequence: CSVGPVGQQNTGELFF. The DNA of the CDR3 is TGCAGCGTTGGCCCAGTGGGGCAGCAAAACACCGGGGAGCTGTTTTTT.

This sequence joins TRBV7-8 and TRBJ2-1; 8 bases fit TRBD2. This CDR3 spans 15 amino acids. V trimming: 5 bases; J trimming: 7 bases; junction bases outside the gene matches: 10. Germline V gives CDR1 SGHVS, CDR2 FQNEAQ. The CDR3 sequence: CASSGPFGGRNEQFF. Here the CDR3 DNA reads TGTGCCAGCAGCGGGCCCTTCGGCGGGAGGAATGAGCAGTTCTTC.

This sequence joins TRBV7-9 and TRBJ1-2; D unresolved. V was shortened by 3 bases and J by 4 bases, with 24 bases between the two germline ends. This CDR3 is built from 18 residues. The germline CDR1 and CDR2 sequences are SEHNR and FQNEAQ (reference sequence). The chain's CDR3 is CASSLGSHRSLTTYGYTF. DNA of the CDR3: TGTGCCAGCAGCTTGGGTAGCCATCGGTCTTTAACTACCTATGGCTACACCTTC.

The V call is TRBV5-6, the J call TRBJ2-7, with TRBD2 matching over 9 bases. Germline V gene sequence: CDR1 SGHDT, CDR2 YYEEEE. J was trimmed by 6 bases and V by 3 bases; bases with no gene match: 16. CDR3 size: 17 residues. The CDR3 nucleotides read TGTGCCAGCAGCTCCACCCAGGTAGCGGGAGCCCTTTTCGAGCAGTACTTC. Protein product: CASSSTQVAGALFEQYF.

The genes are TRBV5-6 and TRBJ2-3; 10 bases fit TRBD2. Trimming cost V 3 bases and J 5 bases; bases outside gene matches: 9. This CDR3 is built from 16 residues. Germline V gene lookup returns CDR1 SGHDT and CDR2 YYEEEE. CDR3 sequence: CASSSISGRAIDTQYF. The DNA for the CDR3 is TGTGCCAGCAGCTCCATAAGCGGGAGGGCCATAGATACGCAGTATTTT.

This clone came up once. V is TRBV7-2 and J is TRBJ2-1; D is undetermined. Trimming stripped 5 bases from V and 0 bases from J, with 17 bases between. This CDR3 is built from 17 residues. In germline, CDR1 is SGHTA, CDR2 FQGNSA. This CDR3 reads CASSRRLAVSSYNEQFF. CDR3 nucleotides: TGTGCCAGCAGCCGACGTCTTGCGGTAAGCTCCTACAATGAGCAGTTCTTC.

This chain uses TRBV5-1 with TRBJ2-3, with D tentatively TRBD1 (6 bases). This CDR3 has 16 amino acids. CDR1 SGHRS and CDR2 YFSETQ come from the germline V gene. Trimming removed 2 bases at V and 5 bases at J, with 18 bases between. DNA for the CDR3: TGCGCCAGCAGCTTAGGGGACAAAGCAGGTTTAGATACGCAGTATTTT. Its protein product is CASSLGDKAGLDTQYF.

The rearrangement uses TRBV11-2 and TRBJ1-1; weak D call: TRBD1 (5 bases). V was shortened by 1 base and J by 5 bases, with 17 bases between the two germline ends. The CDR3 loop spans 16 amino acids. Germline lookup yields CDR1 SGHAT and CDR2 FQNNGV. The CDR3 loop is CASSLVSGQGRTEAFF. The CDR3 DNA follows: TGTGCCAGCAGCTTAGTTTCAGGGCAGGGAAGGACTGAAGCTTTCTTT.

This chain connects TRBV28 to TRBJ2-7, with D hard to call. This CDR3 spans 13 amino acids. Germline values: CDR1 MDHEN, CDR2 SYDVKM. V lost 5 bases and J 2 bases, leaving 10 bases between the germline ends. The CDR3 nucleotides read TGTGCCAGCAGTCTCCAGGCTACCTACGAGCAGTACTTC. Translated, it gives CASSLQATYEQYF.